Sequencing of this T cell receptor (beta chain) was carried out in a study of cytomegalovirus exposure and HLA in healthy donors. The PCR employed 60 Vbeta primers together with 13 Jbeta primers. Here immunoSEQ multiplex PCR was the method, and the copy in TCRdb shows in-frame clones only, minus some. This sample has about 130,000 clones; 75% to 85% occur once, and the top ten carry 1% to 1.5%. V lost 2 bases, J lost 6 bases, and 9 bases lay in between. The CDR3 runs to 13 residues. Germline loops: CDR1 SGHNT, CDR2 YYREEE (reference sequence). The specimen sequenced was PBMCs. The chain is built from TRBV5-4 and TRBJ2-1; D not certain. The TCR sequence derives from a girl aged 2 to 9 in good health and CMV-seronegative. In nucleotides, the CDR3 is TGTGCCAGCAGCTTCCGCGGAGCCAATGAGCAGTTCTTC. Its translation: CASSFRGANEQFF.